This T cell receptor beta chain was obtained from a study of blood T cell repertoires in COVID-19. Study-wide background: The United States, Italy and Spain supplied acute and convalescent COVID-19 samples. Sources were T cells, B-cell-depleted T cells, or PBMCs; the material itself was cDNA or gDNA.

TCRdb's table, derived via immunoSEQ multiplex PCR, lists solely in-frame clones and lacks some. Of just under 65,000 clones listed, roughly 80% are singletons. The CDR3 sequence runs 16 residues, both termini included. The germline CDR1 and CDR2 sequences are LNHDA and SQIVND (reference sequence). The sample holds many counts of this clone. The limits of the CDR3 on the DNA are not certain, so only TCRdb's listed CDR3 is given. The source of this sequence is a man between 60 and 75 years old with COVID-19, enrolled during active disease. The J gene is TRBJ1-2, the V gene TRBV19; the table calls TRBD1, which could not be checked here. The sample taken for sequencing was peripheral blood. The CDR3 loop is CASTSDRGGIDYGYTF.